This record covers a single TCR beta chain. The PCR used 60 Vbeta and 13 Jbeta primers. Sequencing used immunoSEQ multiplex PCR; TCRdb keeps in-frame clones, though not all of them. Of approximately 170,000 clones detected, around 75% appear once; the ten largest clones hold 2.3%. Germline V gene data show CDR1 as MNHEY and CDR2 as SVGAGI. Trimming pared 5 bases from V and 1 base from J, leaving 7 bases between. The CDR3 extends over 13 amino acids. The sample comes from a study of cytomegalovirus exposure and HLA in healthy donors. The overall study: Genotyping of more than 300 donors showed that over 65% belonged to the Caucasian-associated ancestry cluster.

Sequencing input: PBMCs. The chain joins TRBV6-5 to TRBJ2-3; D gene uncertain. This receptor was obtained from a male donor in good health and CMV-seronegative. DNA of the CDR3: TGTGCCAGCAGTGTGGCCGGCACAGATACGCAGTATTTT. This encodes CASSVAGTDTQYF.